A single sample is the source of the 21 T cell receptor beta chains below, sequenced in a study of blood T cells in healthy people across ages. Sample-barcoded 5' priming and a J-beta primer mix drove a second PCR of 7 to 11 cycles. TCRdb re-called the 5' RACE reads through MiXCR, storing one row per CDR3 protein. The profile shows hundreds of thousands of distinct CDR3 sequences, around three fifths of them singletons. Sequencing was performed on blood. The receptors were gathered from a man aged 35-49 years in good health.

This rearrangement joins TRBV9 to TRBJ2-7; D possibly corresponds to TRBD1 (6 bases). The germline CDR1 and CDR2 sequences are SGDLS and YYNGEE. The CDR3 sequence is 16 residues long. Trimming shortened V by 0 bases and J by 2 bases, and 15 bases separated the two germline ends. The DNA for the CDR3 is TGTGCCAGCAGCGTAGAGTCGGACAGAGGGCCCTACGAGCAGTACTTC. Protein sequence: CASSVESDRGPYEQYF.

The V gene is TRBV20-1, the J gene TRBJ1-2; 12 bases line up with TRBD1. The CDR3 totals 17 residues. The junction had 14 bases not matched to a gene; V was cut back by 3 bases and J by 6 bases. Germline V lookup: CDR1 DFQATT, CDR2 SNEGSKA (reference sequence). Written as DNA, the CDR3 is TGCAGTGCTAGCATGACGGGACAGGGGGCTTTAGGTGATGGCTACACCTTC. Translating gives CSASMTGQGALGDGYTF.

The chain couples TRBV4-3 to TRBJ2-4; D gene uncertain. The last part of the DNA fits TRBJ2-7 better; the J call may be wrong. Per the germline V gene, CDR1 is LGHNA and CDR2 is YSLEER. The CDR3 totals 16 residues. The CDR3 DNA reads as TGCGCCAGCAGCCAAGATCGGCGAGACCCATCCTACGAGCAGTACTTC. Amino acids: CASSQDRRDPSYEQYF.

The chain couples TRBV3-1 to TRBJ2-1; 8 positions match TRBD1. CDR1 LGHDT and CDR2 YNNKEL come from the germline V gene (reference sequence). With V trimmed by 2 bases and J by 4 bases, 16 bases remained unmatched. The CDR3 has 19 amino acids. CDR3 nucleotide sequence: TGTGCCAGCAGCCAAAGGCCGGGACAGGCGCGTGGAATATACAATGAGCAGTTCTTC. This codes for CASSQRPGQARGIYNEQFF.

The chain carries TRBV30 and TRBJ2-3, with 7 bases matching TRBD1. The length of the CDR3 is 14 residues. Trimming took 4 bases from V and 2 from J; bases not matched to a gene: 6. Germline assignment: CDR1 GTSNPN and CDR2 SVGIG (reference sequence). CDR3 amino acids: CAWTGGANTDTQYF. The CDR3 DNA reads TGTGCCTGGACAGGGGGAGCCAACACAGATACGCAGTATTTT.

The rearrangement joins TRBV5-1 to TRBJ1-5; tentatively, D is TRBD1 (6 bases). V was clipped by 4 bases and J by 1 base, with 12 bases between them. The CDR3 has 15 amino acids. Germline CDR1 is SGHRS and CDR2 is YFSETQ. CDR3 region: CASSPDGTSNQPQHF. CDR3 bases: TGCGCCAGCAGCCCGGACGGGACAAGCAATCAGCCCCAGCATTTT.

V usage is TRBV27 and J usage is TRBJ2-6; no reliable D call. Trimming pared 5 bases from V and 0 bases from J, leaving 8 bases between. CDR3 length: 15 residues. CDR1 is MNHEY and CDR2 is SMNVEV in the germline V gene (reference sequence). For the CDR3, the DNA is TGTGCCAGCAGTAATGATTACTCTGGGGCCAACGTCCTGACTTTC. Translation: CASSNDYSGANVLTF.

The rearrangement links TRBV28 to TRBJ1-2, with TRBD1 identical over 7 bases. The CDR3 consists of 14 residues. The junction had 12 bases not matched to a gene; V was cut back by 6 bases and J by 8 bases. Germline loops: CDR1 MDHEN, CDR2 SYDVKM. CDR3 residues: CASRAGQFVGGYTF. CDR3 nucleotides: TGTGCCAGCAGGGCGGGACAGTTCGTAGGAGGCTACACCTTC.

This chain joins TRBV7-2 and TRBJ2-1, with 11 bases lining up with TRBD2. V was clipped by 5 bases and J by 0 bases; unmatched bases: 12. The CDR3 is made up of 19 amino acids. Germline V gene data show CDR1 as SGHTA and CDR2 as FQGNSA. The DNA for the CDR3 is TGTGCCAGCAGCCAACGAGAAACTAGCGGGAGCGGCTCCTACAATGAGCAGTTCTTC. It yields the protein CASSQRETSGSGSYNEQFF.

The chain uses TRBV29-1 and TRBJ1-1; D ambiguous. Per the germline V gene, CDR1 is SQVTM and CDR2 is ANQGSEA. The CDR3 covers 13 residues. V dropped 5 bases and J dropped 1 base, with 11 bases sitting between them. CDR3 bases: TGCAGCGTTTCCGCCAGTCCGAACACTGAAGCTTTCTTT. Protein sequence: CSVSASPNTEAFF.

This clonotype was seen a few times. The V gene is TRBV5-8, the J gene TRBJ2-7; tentatively, D is TRBD2 (6 bases). V lost 4 bases, J lost 3 bases, and 14 bases lay in between. From germline, CDR1 is SGHTS and CDR2 YDEGEE. The CDR3 has 14 residues. CDR3 nucleotide sequence: TGTGCCAGCAGCCCCCCCGGGAGCAACTACGAGCAGTACTTC. Translated, it gives CASSPPGSNYEQYF.

V usage is TRBV4-1 and J usage is TRBJ1-2; tentatively, D is TRBD1 (5 bases). This CDR3 spans 16 amino acids. The germline V and J ends were trimmed by 0 bases and 3 bases, with 14 bases remaining between them. The germline V gene encodes CDR1 MGHRA and CDR2 YSYEKL. CDR3 DNA: TGCGCCAGCAGCCAAGAACGAGTCAGGGACGACTATGGCTACACCTTC. Translating gives CASSQERVRDDYGYTF.

This clonotype was seen more than once but under ten times. The chain uses TRBV6-1 and TRBJ1-2; 9 bases agree with TRBD1. The junction had 6 bases not matched to a gene; V was cut back by 3 bases and J by 4 bases. The CDR3 is 15 amino acids. Germline V lookup: CDR1 MNHNS, CDR2 SASEGT. Written as DNA, the CDR3 is TGTGCCAGCAGTGACGCGGGACAGGGTACCTATGGCTACACCTTC. Translated, it gives CASSDAGQGTYGYTF.

The chain joins TRBV20-1 to TRBJ1-1, with D hard to call. Trimming pared 3 bases from V and 7 bases from J, leaving 9 bases between. The CDR3 contains 11 residues. The germline gives CDR1 DFQATT, CDR2 SNEGSKA (reference sequence). The CDR3: CSARSPNEAFF. The CDR3 region has the DNA TGCAGTGCTAGGAGTCCTAATGAAGCTTTCTTT.

V gene TRBV9 combines with J gene TRBJ2-4; no firm D call. This CDR3 comprises 14 residues. V was shortened by 3 bases and J by 12 bases, with 19 bases between the two germline ends. Germline assignment: CDR1 SGDLS and CDR2 YYNGEE. CDR3 protein: CASSERTPHNRQYF. Here the CDR3 DNA reads TGTGCCAGCAGCGAACGTACGCCCCACAACCGTCAGTACTTC.

The rearrangement links TRBV14 to TRBJ2-3, with D unresolved. Germline values: CDR1 SGHDN, CDR2 FVKESK. The ends were cut back, 0 bases at V and 11 bases at J, with 15 bases in the middle. This CDR3 is 14 amino acids long. The CDR3 DNA follows: TGTGCCAGCAGCCAAGACACCGTTTTTTCCCAGCAGTATTTT. Its translation is CASSQDTVFSQQYF.

The chain is built from TRBV7-2 and TRBJ2-3; D unresolved. This CDR3 has 15 amino acids. V was cut by 5 bases and J by 0 bases, with 12 bases left in between. Per the germline V gene, CDR1 is SGHTA and CDR2 is FQGNSA. The CDR3 here is CASSPVAESTDTQYF. The CDR3 DNA reads TGTGCCAGCAGCCCGGTCGCGGAAAGCACAGATACGCAGTATTTT.

This chain links TRBV27 with TRBJ1-1; 10 bases agree with TRBD1. The CDR3 contains 17 residues. The germline CDR1 and CDR2 sequences are MNHEY and SMNVEV (reference sequence). The V gene end was trimmed by 0 bases and the J gene end by 0 bases; junction bases not matched to a gene: 4. CDR3 in amino acids: CASSLSGTGAMNTEAFF. The DNA for the CDR3 is TGTGCCAGCAGTTTATCCGGGACAGGGGCCATGAACACTGAAGCTTTCTTT.

V gene TRBV28 combines with J gene TRBJ2-1, with D possibly called TRBD1 or TRBD2 (5 bases each). V shed 6 bases and J shed 0 bases, with 30 bases lying between them. This CDR3 is built from 21 residues. Germline V CDR1 and CDR2: MDHEN, SYDVKM. CDR3 coding DNA: TGTGCCAGCAGGAATCGGTTGTCGAGGGGTCCATCTTCTCTCTCCTACAATGAGCAGTTCTTC. This sequence encodes CASRNRLSRGPSSLSYNEQFF.

The chain uses TRBV6-1 and TRBJ2-3; 7 bases fit TRBD2. The CDR3 has 14 amino acids. The junction had 6 bases not matched to a gene; V was cut back by 8 bases and J by 1 base. Germline CDR1 MNHNS, CDR2 SASEGT. The CDR3 region is CASSGRGGTDTQYF. The CDR3 nucleotides read TGTGCCAGCTCGGGTCGGGGGGGCACAGATACGCAGTATTTT.

This chain links TRBV2 with TRBJ2-1; 7 bases match TRBD2. After removal of 8 bases from V and 0 bases from J, the junction contained 13 bases not matched to a gene. The CDR3 contains 17 residues. Germline V lookup: CDR1 SNHLY, CDR2 FYNNEI. CDR3 sequence reads: CASLGRLLGSSYNEQFF. CDR3 nucleotides: TGTGCCAGCCTCGGGAGGTTGTTGGGGAGCTCCTACAATGAGCAGTTCTTC.